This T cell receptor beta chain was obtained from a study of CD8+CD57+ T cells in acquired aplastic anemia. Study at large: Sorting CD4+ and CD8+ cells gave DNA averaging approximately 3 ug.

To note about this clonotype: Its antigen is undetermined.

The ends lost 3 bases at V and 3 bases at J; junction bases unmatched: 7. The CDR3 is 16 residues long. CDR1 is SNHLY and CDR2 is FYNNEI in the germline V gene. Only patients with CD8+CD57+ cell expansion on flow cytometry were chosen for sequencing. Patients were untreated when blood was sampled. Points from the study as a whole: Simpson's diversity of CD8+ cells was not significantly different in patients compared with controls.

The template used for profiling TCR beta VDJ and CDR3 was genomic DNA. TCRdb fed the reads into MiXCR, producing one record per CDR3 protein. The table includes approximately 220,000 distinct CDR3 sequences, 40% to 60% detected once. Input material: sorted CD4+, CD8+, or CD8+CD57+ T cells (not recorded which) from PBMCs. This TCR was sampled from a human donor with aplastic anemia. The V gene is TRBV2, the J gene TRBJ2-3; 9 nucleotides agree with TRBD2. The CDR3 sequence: CASSDPSGKGTDTQYF. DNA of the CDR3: TGTGCCAGCAGTGATCCTAGCGGGAAGGGGACAGATACGCAGTATTTT.